This TCR beta chain was retrieved from a study of breast tumors, draining lymph nodes, adjacent tissues. One entry per CDR3 protein results from TCRdb running MiXCR on the multiplex PCR reads. Of around 12,000 distinct CDR3 sequences in the sample, roughly 60% are singletons; the top ten hold roughly 49%. This clonotype was recorded at least ten times. With a much larger clone just one base away, this may be a read error. Germline CDR1 reads DFQATT; CDR2 reads SNEGSKA (reference sequence). CDR3 size: 14 residues. Material for sequencing was tumor-adjacent breast tissue. The source of this sequence is a female donor with breast cancer. Some clones in this sample may be carry-over from other donors' samples. The chain joins TRBV20-1 to TRBJ2-7; D call uncertain. In DNA, the CDR3 is TGCAGTGCTAGAAAATCCCGAAGCTCCTCCGAGCAGTACTTC. It codes for CSARKSRSSSEQYF.